Detailed here is one TCR beta chain. Its cognate antigen has yet to be identified. The input lacks base qualities; no much larger clone sits a single base away. The sample contains more than one DNA sequence encoding this CDR3. The CDR3 runs 13 amino acids, cysteine and phenylalanine included. This entry keeps only the CDR3 DNA: 39 bases, framed from base 1. V is cut by 3 bases and J by 5 bases, and the space between the germline ends is 10 bases. Looking up the germline V gene yields CDR1 SGHTA and CDR2 FQGTGA. The data originate from a study of cytomegalovirus exposure and HLA in healthy donors (dated by TCRdb to 2016 to 2017). In the study overall: An earlier analysis of approximately 640 of the donors reported approximately 290 Gb of sequence data and 100 million to 130 million unique TCR beta sequences from about 180 million T cells. All discovery cohort repertoires had been generated using a single sequencing platform. Typing coverage differed by locus: A, B, C, DRB1 and DQB1 were typed in roughly 620-630 donors, DQA1 in 500 to 550, DPA1 in around 600, and DPB1 in 400 to 480. The study used immunosequencing to profile the T cell repertoires of 670 or so subjects and linked those repertoires to cytomegalovirus serostatus. HLA typing included class I and class II loci at four-digit resolution. A later genetic analysis took genome-wide SNP genotypes for about three fifths of the 666 donors and used that subset as a discovery cohort. In addition to the first cohort of roughly 700 subjects, a separate validation cohort of 120 different subjects was used. Roughly 300 gigabases of sequencing data and around 80 million unique TCR sequences made up an early release that covered 640 HLA-typed donors. Of the roughly 400 genotyped donors, more than 75% were placed in the genetic ancestry cluster associated with self-reported Caucasian donors. In the later analysis, no new phenotypic data were used to find candidate immune exposures; instead, reliance was placed on TCR beta sequences and their occurrence across donors. The study combined high-throughput TCR immunosequencing, statistical association of individual TCRs with disease status, and machine learning to predict cytomegalovirus infection status. Across under 500 genotyped donors of the cohort, an average of roughly 230,000 unique TCR beta nucleotide sequences per donor were sequenced, and roughly a sixth of those sequences were non-productive. The aim of the study was to test whether cataloging public T cell receptors could identify signatures of past pathogen exposure. Alongside the repertoire data, information on donor age, sex, ethnicity and CMV serostatus was compiled. In a later analysis, previously published TCR beta repertoires from roughly 710 donors were re-analyzed and high-resolution HLA genotyping was added so that TCR occurrence patterns could be studied. Roughly 5 DR-DQ haplotypes were handled as single units for association and clustering, since linkage in the cohort was strong. In an earlier analysis of about 590 of the donors, high-throughput TCR beta sequencing was used to judge whether each TCR beta V gene segment behaved as functional or pseudogenic. Study-wide conclusions, independent of this receptor: Approximately 18 rarely observed V segments, including chromosome 9 orphons, were excluded from the earlier analysis of about 600 of the donors because counts were too low. In an earlier analysis of under 600 of the donors, most TCR beta V segments were observed in productive rearrangements about 90% or about 30% of the time, broadly matching IMGT annotations. A later analysis found that HLA-associated TCR beta chains were more clonally expanded and had lower generation probabilities than equally common non-associated chains. For the cohort, immune exposure information was limited to CMV serostatus. Linkage disequilibrium might explain the correlated functional status among segregating V segments, but an unknown experimental factor could not be ruled out. According to a later genetic analysis, donors in an Asian-associated ancestry cluster had fewer N-insertions in productive TCRs than the approximately 650-donor mean. An association between a missense DCLRE1C variant and V-gene and J-gene trimming of TCR beta chains was found in a later genetic analysis and replicated in an independent cohort. HLA typing was unavailable for some donors at each locus, so association tests used only the typed subset. Some IMGT-functional V segments, including TRBV6-2 and TRBV6-3, could not be told apart with the 87-base-pair reads, so those segments were excluded. In a later analysis, several top co-occurrence clusters were reported to appear linked to parvovirus B19, influenza, CMV and Epstein-Barr virus. In a later analysis, TCR association rates were found to vary across HLA loci, with the most associated TCRs seen for DRB1 alleles and the fewest for HLA-C alleles. A few of the identified cytomegalovirus-associated TCR beta chains were confirmed in vitro to be specific for cytomegalovirus antigens. The sequencing pipeline was judged likely to have produced a cluster of highly shared sequence variants as a technical artifact. This cohort had only TCR beta chains sequenced, and the lack of alpha or paired-chain data limited which features could be detected. It was suggested by the authors that the approach could potentially be generalized to other disease states and immunological phenotypes. Most CMV-associated TCR beta chains appeared to be HLA-restricted in a later analysis, and the HLA associations seemed to be driven largely by CMV exposure. When HLA alleles, especially DR and DQ, strongly co-occurred, attributing TCR associations to individual alleles was difficult. Sequencing depth was assumed to be roughly uniform across donors in the presence/absence analyses, though that assumption may not hold. The study gave a list of under 200 TCR beta chains associated with cytomegalovirus. While some public TCRs were present in many individuals, most TCR sequences turned up only very rarely across donors. A further reported finding was that TCR beta sequences accurately predicted the HLA-A and HLA-B alleles for most subjects in the first cohort. Specific HLA alleles were associated with roughly 16,000 TCR beta sequences at a false discovery rate of 0.05 in a later analysis. Cytomegalovirus status was reported to be diagnosed by the classifier with high specificity and sensitivity in both the original and validation cohorts.

Library construction relied on the immunoSEQ multiplex PCR assay. The multiplex PCR relied on a mix of 60 forward primers for TCR Vbeta segments and 13 reverse primers for TCR Jbeta segments. Amplification of the CDR3 region of rearranged TCR beta genes was performed with a multiplex PCR assay on genomic DNA. On the Illumina HiSeq System, the amplified TCR beta libraries were sequenced as 87-base-pair reads. In the paper's pipeline: A later analysis counted 65 million to 90 million unique TCR beta chains across the 666 repertoires, and around 9.9 million of these chains were shared by at least two donors. To remove PCR and sequencing errors, raw reads were error-corrected and collapsed into unique sequences using a nearest-neighbor algorithm that merged closely related sequences. CDR3 sequences were aligned to IMGT reference sequences to assign V, D and J gene segments. For a sequence to be retained, a match of at least six nucleotides was required to both a V gene segment and a J gene segment. A rearrangement counted as productive if the CDR3 had no stop codons and remained in frame with V and J, and every other rearrangement counted as non-productive. CDR3 was defined according to IMGT convention as the region running from the second conserved V-encoded cysteine to the conserved J-encoded phenylalanine. Sequences without an unambiguous match to a single V gene segment were excluded from the earlier analysis of about 630 of the donors. An earlier analysis of a few hundred of the donors called V segments functional above 56.7% productive rearrangements and segregating when the between-donor standard deviation exceeded 5%. A statistical classification framework was built for diagnosing cytomegalovirus status from the catalog of TCR beta chain sequences. In a later analysis, TCR nucleotide sequences were compared against IMGT/GENE-DB human TR gene sequences so that V and J genes could be assigned. A later analysis assigned CDR3 sequences and most-parsimonious VDJ recombination scenarios with the TCRdist pipeline. In a later analysis, every TCR beta chain was defined by the combination of its CDR3 amino acid sequence and its V-gene family, and reads without a unique V-gene family were dropped. A later analysis removed 550 to 700 highly shared, low-generation-probability nucleotide sequences to deal with suspected cross-contamination and a sequencing artifact. For each public chain, a later analysis derived a clonal expansion index from normalized ranks of inferred template counts within each repertoire. In a later analysis, generation probabilities were computed with a VDJ recombination model fitted to out-of-frame rearrangements, and the resulting probabilities were checked against IGoR. In a later analysis, TCR-TCR, TCR-HLA and TCR-CMV co-occurrence was scored with hypergeometric tests, and a repertoire-size bias correction was applied to TCR pairs. In a later analysis, false discovery rates were estimated by permuting HLA or CMV assignments 20 times. A later analysis grouped co-occurring TCRs with DBSCAN, adding TCRdist sequence similarity when clustering within HLA-allele-positive subsets. Repertoires with fewer than 30,000 or more than 120,000 public chains were left out of co-occurrence clustering, as were five repertoires with anomalous nucleotide sharing. Here the immuneACCESS table is served through TCRdb, limited to in-frame sequences with V and J called. Missing clones are a known gap in these copies; in checked studies unresolved V genes cover under half, and the rest lacks a known reason. That table gives V, J and clone size, and the DNA gave D and trimming. The sample profile shows around 71,000 clones; 63% of them were found once. Jointly, the top ten make up 5% to 6% of the sample.

The cohort was made up of under 800 healthy bone marrow donors. All cohort members were sampled while nominally healthy, although unrecorded immune exposures were likely present. The donor tested CMV seropositive and was one of the 289 seropositive cohort members. Every donor gave a peripheral blood sample, and the peripheral blood mononuclear cells from that sample were used for TCR beta sequencing. The Qiagen DNeasy Blood Extraction Kit was used to extract genomic DNA from the blood cell samples. Recombination connected TRBV7-3 to TRBJ2-5; 5 matching bases give a weak D call of TRBD1. This clonotype originated in a man aged 30 to 45 in good health and CMV-seropositive. Sequencing was done on a sample of PBMCs. The sequenced DNA is TGTGCCAGCAGCTTGGGGCAGGGCGAGACCCAGTACTTC. The translation is CASSLGQGETQYF.